The 5 T cell receptor beta chains below were found in one sample sequenced in a study of cytomegalovirus exposure and HLA in healthy donors. PCR was performed using 60 Vbeta and 13 Jbeta primers. Data came from immunoSEQ multiplex PCR; TCRdb stores just in-frame clones and leaves some out. This table holds roughly 160,000 clones, approximately 80% found once. The sequencing sample was made of PBMCs. The receptors derive from a man in his fifties or sixties in good health and CMV-seropositive.

The table lists this clone with a count of one. DNA of the CDR3: TGTGCCAGCAGCTTAGTTACAGCCTATGGCTACACCTTC. This codes for CASSLVTAYGYTF. The J gene is TRBJ1-2, the V gene TRBV7-9; D unresolved. There are 13 residues in the CDR3. The germline gives CDR1 SEHNR, CDR2 FQNEAQ (reference sequence). The ends were cut back, 1 base at V and 4 bases at J, with 7 bases in the middle.

The chain couples TRBV18 to TRBJ2-7; a weak D match, TRBD1 (5 bases). Germline lookup yields CDR1 KGHSH and CDR2 LQKENI. This CDR3 spans 14 amino acids. V lost 5 bases and J 2 bases, leaving 13 bases between the germline ends. CDR3: CASSDIKGPYEQYF. CDR3 DNA sequence: TGTGCCAGCTCAGACATAAAGGGGCCCTACGAGCAGTACTTC.

This clone has more than one count but fewer than ten. The chain links TRBV27 to TRBJ2-1, with 11 bases that match TRBD2. V shed 6 bases and J 7 bases; nucleotides not matched to a gene: 8. This CDR3 is 15 amino acids long. The V gene's germline CDR1 is MNHEY and CDR2 SMNVEV (reference sequence). The CDR3 region is CASRWLAGGQNEQFF. Here the CDR3 DNA reads TGTGCCAGCAGATGGTTAGCGGGGGGGCAGAATGAGCAGTTCTTC.

The chain couples TRBV9 to TRBJ2-7; 8 positions agree with TRBD2. J was trimmed by 1 base and V by 3 bases; bases with no gene match: 6. Germline assignment: CDR1 SGDLS and CDR2 YYNGEE. The CDR3 length is 15 residues. CDR3 loop: CASSEASGLSYEQYF. The CDR3 nucleotides read TGTGCCAGCAGCGAGGCTAGCGGGCTATCCTACGAGCAGTACTTC.

This chain links TRBV4-1 with TRBJ1-2, with a possible D match to TRBD1 (6 bases). Germline lookup yields CDR1 MGHRA and CDR2 YSYEKL. The CDR3 totals 15 residues. V was pared by 4 bases and J by 3 bases, with 15 bases between. CDR3 coding DNA: TGCGCCAGCAGCCCCCCTACAGGACAGTACTATGGCTACACCTTC. It codes for CASSPPTGQYYGYTF.